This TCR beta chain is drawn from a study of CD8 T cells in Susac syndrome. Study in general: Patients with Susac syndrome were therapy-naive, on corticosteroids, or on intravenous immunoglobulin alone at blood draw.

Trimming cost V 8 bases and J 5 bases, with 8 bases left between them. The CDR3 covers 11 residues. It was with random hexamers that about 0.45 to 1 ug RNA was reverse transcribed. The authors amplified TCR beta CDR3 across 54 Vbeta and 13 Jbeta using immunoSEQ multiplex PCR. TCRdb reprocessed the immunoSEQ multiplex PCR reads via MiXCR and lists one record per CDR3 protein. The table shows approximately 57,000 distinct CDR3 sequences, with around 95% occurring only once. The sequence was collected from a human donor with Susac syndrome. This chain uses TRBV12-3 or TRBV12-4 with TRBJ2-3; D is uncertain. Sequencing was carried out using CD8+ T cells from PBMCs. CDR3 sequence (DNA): TGTGCCAGCGGTCCCGGAGATACGCAGTATTTT. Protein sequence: CASGPGDTQYF.